Listed below are T cell receptor beta chains from one sample, sequenced in a study of read filtering for tumor transcriptome and immune sequencing. Each CDR3 protein is one row after TCRdb ran MiXCR on the reads. The top ten clones hold about 16% of a sample with about 90,000 distinct CDR3 sequences, over 9% of them seen once. Sequenced input: a population of CD138-negative cells sorted from bone marrow. The receptors were gathered from a donor aged 40 or older with multiple myeloma. CDR3s include the opening cysteine and the closing phenylalanine or tryptophan. A D gene is named only where the DNA matches it firmly.

j_gene | v_gene | d_gene | CDR3aa
TRBJ2-7 | TRBV11-2 | - | CASSLLSGSSYEQYF
TRBJ2-1 | TRBV30 | - | CAWSSRGYNEQFF
TRBJ1-1 | TRBV10-3 | TRBD1 | CAIRGTGNTEAFF
TRBJ2-1 | TRBV7-9 | TRBD2 | CASSSKSGSAPYNEQFF
TRBJ2-6 | TRBV28 | - | CASKTGSGANVLTF
TRBJ1-2 | TRBV20-1 | - | CSAPGDNYGYTF
TRBJ2-5 | TRBV5-4 | TRBD2 | CASSIREGETQYF
TRBJ2-3 | TRBV28 | TRBD2 | CASSSSGDTQYF
TRBJ2-6 | TRBV7-3 | - | CASSRPPSGANALTF
TRBJ2-4 | TRBV20-1 | - | CSAAENIQYF
TRBJ2-1 | TRBV15 | - | CATSRDFGPYNEQFF
TRBJ1-1 | TRBV7-9 | - | CASSPLRSEAFF
TRBJ1-1 | TRBV10-3 | - | CAISVSGGTEAFF
TRBJ2-3 | TRBV5-1 | TRBD1 | CASSSGQGGTDTQYF
TRBJ2-7 | TRBV12-3/TRBV12-4 | TRBD1 | CASSKGQGAVSYEQYF
TRBJ2-1 | TRBV28 | - | CASSSLGGESYNEQFF
TRBJ2-3 | TRBV20-1 | - | CSARRGKKDTQYF
TRBJ1-3 | TRBV2 | - | CASSPGPGNTIYF
TRBJ2-2 | TRBV28 | TRBD2 | CASSPRGLGTGELFF
TRBJ2-5 | TRBV20-1 | - | CSARQGGSGTEETQYF
TRBJ2-3 | TRBV20-1 | TRBD2 | CSAELAGFTDTQYF
TRBJ2-7 | TRBV29-1 | - | CSGRGSSYEQYF
TRBJ1-2 | TRBV3-1 | - | CASSQGLPGDGYTF
TRBJ2-1 | TRBV5-1 | - | CASSLQPGTGDNEQFF
TRBJ1-5 | TRBV2 | - | CASSEGGISNQPQHF
TRBJ2-3 | TRBV29-1 | TRBD2 | CSVRTSGRPDTQYF
TRBJ2-7 | TRBV11-2 | TRBD1 | CASSHRDRGNEQYF
TRBJ2-7 | TRBV5-4 | - | CASSLDSVSYEQYF
TRBJ2-3 | TRBV29-1 | - | CSVEALATQYF
TRBJ2-2 | TRBV11-3 | - | CASSSFQRSNTGELFF
TRBJ2-3 | TRBV20-1 | TRBD1 | CSAREGTGLPDTQYF